Included here is one TCR beta chain sequence, with context. The sample originates from a study of technical replicates of blood from a few donors. The trim removed 2 bases at V and 0 bases at J, leaving 9 bases unmatched. Germline CDR1 is SNHLY and CDR2 is FYNNEI. This CDR3 is 17 amino acids long. The assay was immunoSEQ multiplex PCR, and TCRdb's table has in-frame clones only and misses some. The sample holds about 88,000 clones, 94% seen once. The chain joins TRBV2 to TRBJ2-7; 8 bases agree with TRBD1. This sequence originates from a human donor in good health. Sequenced input: T cells isolated from PBMCs. For the CDR3, the DNA is TGTGCCAGCAGTGAATACTGGGGGGACAGGAGCTCCTACGAGCAGTACTTC. Its translation: CASSEYWGDRSSYEQYF.